This T cell receptor (beta chain) was found in a study of T cell changes during pregnancy in multiple sclerosis. Repertoires were generated with immunoSEQ multiplex PCR, while TCRdb's copy carries only in-frame clones and drops some. The sample records 90,000 to 120,000 clones, approximately 94% being singletons. Germline values: CDR1 LNHNV, CDR2 YYDKDF (reference sequence). With 6 bases removed from V and 0 bases from J, the gap between germline ends came to 10 bases. CDR3 length: 14 amino acids. This clone appeared once. The TCR sequence derives from a female donor with multiple sclerosis, enrolled in a pregnancy study. V is TRBV15 and J is TRBJ2-3; perhaps TRBD1 as D (6 bases). The material sequenced was peripheral blood, taken before pregnancy. CDR3 sequence: CATRKRGSTDTQYF. CDR3 bases: TGTGCCACCAGGAAGAGGGGGAGCACAGATACGCAGTATTTT.